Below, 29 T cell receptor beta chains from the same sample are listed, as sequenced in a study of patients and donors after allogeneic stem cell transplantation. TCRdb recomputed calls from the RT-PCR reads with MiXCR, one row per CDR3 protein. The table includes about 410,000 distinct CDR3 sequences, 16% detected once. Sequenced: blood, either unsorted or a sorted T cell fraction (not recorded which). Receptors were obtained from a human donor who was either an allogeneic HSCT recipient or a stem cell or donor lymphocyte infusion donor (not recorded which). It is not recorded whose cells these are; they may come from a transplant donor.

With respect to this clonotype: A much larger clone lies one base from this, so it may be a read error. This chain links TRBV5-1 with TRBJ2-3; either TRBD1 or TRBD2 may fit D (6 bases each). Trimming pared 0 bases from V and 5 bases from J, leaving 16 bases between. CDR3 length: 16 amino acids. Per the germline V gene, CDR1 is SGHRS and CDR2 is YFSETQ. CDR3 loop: CASSLDRGGPGDTQYF. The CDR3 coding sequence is TGCGCCAGCAGCTTGGATAGAGGGGGGCCTGGAGATACGCAGTATTTT.

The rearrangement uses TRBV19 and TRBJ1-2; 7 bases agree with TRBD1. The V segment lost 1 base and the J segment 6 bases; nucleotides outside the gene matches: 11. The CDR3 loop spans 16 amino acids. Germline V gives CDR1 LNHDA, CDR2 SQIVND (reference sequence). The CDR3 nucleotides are TGTGCCAGTAGTATAGGCGGTGAAGACAGGGCAAATGGCTACACCTTC. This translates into CASSIGGEDRANGYTF.

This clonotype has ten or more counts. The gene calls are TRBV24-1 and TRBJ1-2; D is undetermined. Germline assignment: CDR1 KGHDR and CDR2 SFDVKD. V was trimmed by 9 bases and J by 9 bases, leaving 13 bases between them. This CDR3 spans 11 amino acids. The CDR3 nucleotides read TGTGCCACCTTGGACGGTTCCCGCTACACCTTC. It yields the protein CATLDGSRYTF.

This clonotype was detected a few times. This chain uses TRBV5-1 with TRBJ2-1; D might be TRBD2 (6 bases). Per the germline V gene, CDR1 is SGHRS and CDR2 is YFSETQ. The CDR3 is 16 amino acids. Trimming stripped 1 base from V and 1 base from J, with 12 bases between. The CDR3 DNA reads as TGCGCCAGCAGCTTGCGGGTGGGGGGATCCTACAATGAGCAGTTCTTC. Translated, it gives CASSLRVGGSYNEQFF. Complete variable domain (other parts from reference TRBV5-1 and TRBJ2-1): KAGVTQTPRYLIKTRGQQVTLSCSPISGHRSVSWYQQTPGQGLQFLFEYFSETQRNKGNFPGRFSGRQFSNSRSEMNVSTLELGDSALYLCASSLRVGGSYNEQFFGPGTRLTVL.

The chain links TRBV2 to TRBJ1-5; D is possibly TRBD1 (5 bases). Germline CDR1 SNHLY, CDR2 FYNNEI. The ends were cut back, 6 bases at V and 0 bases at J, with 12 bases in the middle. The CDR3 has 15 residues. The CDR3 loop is CASSPGVSSNQPQHF. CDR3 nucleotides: TGTGCCAGCAGCCCGGGGGTGAGTAGCAATCAGCCCCAGCATTTT.

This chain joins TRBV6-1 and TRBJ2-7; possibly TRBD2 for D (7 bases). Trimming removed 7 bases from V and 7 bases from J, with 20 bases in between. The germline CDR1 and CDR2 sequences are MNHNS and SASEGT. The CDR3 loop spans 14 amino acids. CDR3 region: CASNRRGGQDEQYF. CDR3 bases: TGTGCCAGCAACCGGAGGGGGGGCCAGGATGAGCAGTACTTC.

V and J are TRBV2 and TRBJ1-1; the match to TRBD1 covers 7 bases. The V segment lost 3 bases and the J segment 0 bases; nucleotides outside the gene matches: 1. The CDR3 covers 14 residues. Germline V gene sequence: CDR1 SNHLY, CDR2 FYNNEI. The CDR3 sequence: CASSDQGVNTEAFF. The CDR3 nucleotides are TGTGCCAGCAGTGATCAGGGGGTGAACACTGAAGCTTTCTTT.

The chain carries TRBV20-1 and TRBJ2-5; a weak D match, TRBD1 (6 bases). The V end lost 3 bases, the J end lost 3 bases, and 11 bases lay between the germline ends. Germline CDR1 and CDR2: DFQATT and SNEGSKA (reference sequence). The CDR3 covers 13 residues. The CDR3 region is CSARGHAKETQYF. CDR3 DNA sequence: TGCAGTGCTAGGGGACACGCCAAAGAGACCCAGTACTTC.

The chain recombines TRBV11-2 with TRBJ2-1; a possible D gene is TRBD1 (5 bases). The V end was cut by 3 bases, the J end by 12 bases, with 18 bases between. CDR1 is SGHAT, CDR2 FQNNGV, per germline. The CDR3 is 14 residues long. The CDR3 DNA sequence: TGTGCCAGCAGCTTTTACGGTCAGGGTAAGATGCAGTTCTTC. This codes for CASSFYGQGKMQFF.

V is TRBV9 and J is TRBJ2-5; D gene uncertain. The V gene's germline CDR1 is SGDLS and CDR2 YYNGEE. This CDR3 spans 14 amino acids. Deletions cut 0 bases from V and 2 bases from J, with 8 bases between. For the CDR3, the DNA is TGTGCCAGCAGCGTAGGAACGAGGCAAGAGACCCAGTACTTC. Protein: CASSVGTRQETQYF.

The CDR3 DNA is TGTGCCAGCAGTTACAGCCCACCGGGCACCTACGAGCAGTACTTC. It encodes CASSYSPPGTYEQYF. The chain couples TRBV6-5 to TRBJ2-7; D remains unclear. The CDR3 length is 15 residues. V shed 2 bases and J shed 2 bases, with 13 bases lying between them. The germline V gene has CDR1 MNHEY and CDR2 SVGAGI.

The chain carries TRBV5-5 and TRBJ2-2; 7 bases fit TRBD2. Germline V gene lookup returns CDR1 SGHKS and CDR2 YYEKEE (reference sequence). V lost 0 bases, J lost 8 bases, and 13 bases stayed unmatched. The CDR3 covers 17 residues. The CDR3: CASSLAMLAAPGGELFF. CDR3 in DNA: TGTGCCAGCAGCTTGGCCATGCTAGCGGCCCCCGGGGGGGAGCTGTTTTTT.

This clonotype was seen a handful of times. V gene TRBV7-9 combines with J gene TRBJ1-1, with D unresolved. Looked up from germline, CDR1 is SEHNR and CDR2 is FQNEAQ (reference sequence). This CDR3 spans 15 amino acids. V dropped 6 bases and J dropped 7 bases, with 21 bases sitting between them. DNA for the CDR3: TGTGCCAGCAGTTCAGTCCGGACTCCCGATTATGAAGCTTTCTTT. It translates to CASSSVRTPDYEAFF. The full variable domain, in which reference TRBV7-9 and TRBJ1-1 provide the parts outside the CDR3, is DTGVSQNPRHKITKRGQNVTFRCDPISEHNRLYWYRQTLGQGPEFLTYFQNEAQLEKSRLLSDRFSAERPKGSFSTLEIQRTEQGDSAMYLCASSSVRTPDYEAFFGQGTRLTVV.

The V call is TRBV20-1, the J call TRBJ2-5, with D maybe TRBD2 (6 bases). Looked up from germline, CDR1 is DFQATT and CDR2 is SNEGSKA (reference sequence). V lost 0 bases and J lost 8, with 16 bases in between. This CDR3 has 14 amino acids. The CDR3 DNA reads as TGCAGTGCTAGAGATTCCAGCACTAGCCGAACCCAGTACTTC. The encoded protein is CSARDSSTSRTQYF.

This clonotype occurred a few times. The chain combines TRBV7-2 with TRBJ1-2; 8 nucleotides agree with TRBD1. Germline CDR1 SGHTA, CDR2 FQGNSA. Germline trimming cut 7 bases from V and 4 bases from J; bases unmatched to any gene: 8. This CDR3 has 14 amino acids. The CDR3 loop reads CASNGQGGGYGYTF. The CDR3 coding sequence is TGTGCCAGCAACGGACAGGGAGGAGGCTATGGCTACACCTTC.

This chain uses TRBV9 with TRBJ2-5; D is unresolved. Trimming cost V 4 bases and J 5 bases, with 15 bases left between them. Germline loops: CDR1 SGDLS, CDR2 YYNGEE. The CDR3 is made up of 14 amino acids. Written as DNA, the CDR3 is TGTGCCAGCAGCCCCCCTTTGGGGATGGAGACCCAGTACTTC. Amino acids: CASSPPLGMETQYF.

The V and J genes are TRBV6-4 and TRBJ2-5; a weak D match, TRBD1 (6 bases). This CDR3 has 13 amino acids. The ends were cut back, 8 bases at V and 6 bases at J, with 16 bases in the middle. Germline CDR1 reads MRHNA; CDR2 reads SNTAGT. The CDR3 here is CASPKAGAKTQYF. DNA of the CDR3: TGTGCCAGCCCGAAGGCAGGGGCGAAGACCCAGTACTTC.

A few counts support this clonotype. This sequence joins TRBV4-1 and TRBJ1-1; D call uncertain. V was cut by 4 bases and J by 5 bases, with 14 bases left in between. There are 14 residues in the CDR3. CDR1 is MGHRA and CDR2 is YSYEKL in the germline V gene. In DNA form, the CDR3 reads TGCGCCAGCAGCCGCGGGGTTGTGGGGACTGAAGCTTTCTTT. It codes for CASSRGVVGTEAFF.

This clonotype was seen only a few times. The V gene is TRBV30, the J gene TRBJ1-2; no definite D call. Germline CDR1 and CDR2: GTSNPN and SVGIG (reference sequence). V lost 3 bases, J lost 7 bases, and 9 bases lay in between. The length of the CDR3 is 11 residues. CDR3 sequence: CAWRGGSGYTF. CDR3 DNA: TGTGCCTGGAGGGGCGGTTCTGGCTACACCTTC.

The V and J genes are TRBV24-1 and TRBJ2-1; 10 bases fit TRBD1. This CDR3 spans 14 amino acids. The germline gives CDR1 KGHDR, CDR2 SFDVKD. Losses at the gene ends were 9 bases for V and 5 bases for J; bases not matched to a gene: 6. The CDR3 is CATQGTGAHNEQFF. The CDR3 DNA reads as TGTGCCACCCAGGGGACAGGGGCGCACAATGAGCAGTTCTTC.

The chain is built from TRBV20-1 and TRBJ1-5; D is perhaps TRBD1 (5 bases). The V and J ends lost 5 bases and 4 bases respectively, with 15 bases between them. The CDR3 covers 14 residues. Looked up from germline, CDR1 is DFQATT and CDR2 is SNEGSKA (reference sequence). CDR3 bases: TGCAGTGCTGCGGGAGGGAAGGGGAATCAGCCCCAGCATTTT. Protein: CSAAGGKGNQPQHF.

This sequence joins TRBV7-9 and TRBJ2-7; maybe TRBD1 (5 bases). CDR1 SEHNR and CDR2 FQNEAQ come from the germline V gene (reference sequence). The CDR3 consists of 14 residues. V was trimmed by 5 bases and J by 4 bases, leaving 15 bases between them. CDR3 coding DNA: TGTGCCAGCAGCCAGGCCCTGACAGAGTACGAGCAGTACTTC. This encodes CASSQALTEYEQYF. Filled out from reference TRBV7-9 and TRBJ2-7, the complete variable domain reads DTGVSQNPRHKITKRGQNVTFRCDPISEHNRLYWYRQTLGQGPEFLTYFQNEAQLEKSRLLSDRFSAERPKGSFSTLEIQRTEQGDSAMYLCASSQALTEYEQYFGPGTRLTVT.

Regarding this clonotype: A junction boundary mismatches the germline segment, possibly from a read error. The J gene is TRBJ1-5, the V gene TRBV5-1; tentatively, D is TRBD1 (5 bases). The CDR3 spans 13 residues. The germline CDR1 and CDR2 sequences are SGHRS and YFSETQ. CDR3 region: CASSLGEDHPQHF. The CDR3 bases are TGCGCCAGCAGCTTAGGGGAGGATCACCCCCAGCATTTT.

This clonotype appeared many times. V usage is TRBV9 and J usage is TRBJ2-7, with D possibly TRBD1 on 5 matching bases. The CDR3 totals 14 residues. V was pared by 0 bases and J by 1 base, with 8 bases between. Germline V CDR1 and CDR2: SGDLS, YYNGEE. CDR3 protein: CASSVDDRSYEQYF. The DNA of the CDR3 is TGTGCCAGCAGCGTAGATGACAGATCCTACGAGCAGTACTTC.

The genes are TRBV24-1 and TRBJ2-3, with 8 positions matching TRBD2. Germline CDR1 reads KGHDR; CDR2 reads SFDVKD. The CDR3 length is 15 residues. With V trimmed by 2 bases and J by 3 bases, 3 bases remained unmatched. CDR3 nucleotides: TGTGCCACCAGTGATTGGGAGCGGGGGACAGATACGCAGTATTTT. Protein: CATSDWERGTDTQYF.

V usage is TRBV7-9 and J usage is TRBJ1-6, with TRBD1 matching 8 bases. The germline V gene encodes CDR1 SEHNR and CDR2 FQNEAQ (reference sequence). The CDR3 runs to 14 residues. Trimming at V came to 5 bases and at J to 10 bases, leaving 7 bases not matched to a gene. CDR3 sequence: CASSPGQGESPLHF. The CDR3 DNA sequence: TGTGCCAGCAGCCCCGGACAGGGTGAATCACCCCTCCACTTT.

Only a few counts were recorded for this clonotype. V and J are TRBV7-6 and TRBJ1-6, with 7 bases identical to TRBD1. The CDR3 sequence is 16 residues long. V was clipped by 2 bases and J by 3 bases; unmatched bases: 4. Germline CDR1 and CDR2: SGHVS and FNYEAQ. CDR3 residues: CASSLFDRVYNSPLHF. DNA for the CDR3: TGTGCCAGCAGCTTATTCGACAGGGTCTATAATTCACCCCTCCACTTT.

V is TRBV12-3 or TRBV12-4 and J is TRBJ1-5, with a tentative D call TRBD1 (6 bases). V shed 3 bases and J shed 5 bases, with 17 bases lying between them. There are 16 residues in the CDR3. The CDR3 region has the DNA TGTGCCAGCAGTTTCGCTCTTCGGGGGGCGCATCAGCCCCAGCATTTT. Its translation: CASSFALRGAHQPQHF.

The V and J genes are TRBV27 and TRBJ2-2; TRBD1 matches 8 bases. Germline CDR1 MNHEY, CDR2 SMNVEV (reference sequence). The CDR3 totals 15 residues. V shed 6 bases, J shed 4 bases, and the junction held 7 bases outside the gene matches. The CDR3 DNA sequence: TGTGCCAGCAGACGGGACAGGATTTTCACCGGGGAGCTGTTTTTT. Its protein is CASRRDRIFTGELFF.